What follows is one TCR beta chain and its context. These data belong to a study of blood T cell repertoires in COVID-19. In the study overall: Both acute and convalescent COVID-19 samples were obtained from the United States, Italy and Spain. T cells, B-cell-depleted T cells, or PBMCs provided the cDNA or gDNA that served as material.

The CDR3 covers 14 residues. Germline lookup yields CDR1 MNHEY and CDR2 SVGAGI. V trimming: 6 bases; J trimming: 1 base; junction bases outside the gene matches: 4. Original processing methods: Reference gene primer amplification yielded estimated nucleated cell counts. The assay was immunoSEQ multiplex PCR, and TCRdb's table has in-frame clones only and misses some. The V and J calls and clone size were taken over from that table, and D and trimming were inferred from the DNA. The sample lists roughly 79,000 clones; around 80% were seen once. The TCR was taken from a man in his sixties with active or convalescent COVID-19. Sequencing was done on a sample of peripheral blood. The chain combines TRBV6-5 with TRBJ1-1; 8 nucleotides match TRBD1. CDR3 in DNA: TGTGCCAGCAGCCGGACAGGGAGGAACACTGAAGCTTTCTTT. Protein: CASSRTGRNTEAFF.